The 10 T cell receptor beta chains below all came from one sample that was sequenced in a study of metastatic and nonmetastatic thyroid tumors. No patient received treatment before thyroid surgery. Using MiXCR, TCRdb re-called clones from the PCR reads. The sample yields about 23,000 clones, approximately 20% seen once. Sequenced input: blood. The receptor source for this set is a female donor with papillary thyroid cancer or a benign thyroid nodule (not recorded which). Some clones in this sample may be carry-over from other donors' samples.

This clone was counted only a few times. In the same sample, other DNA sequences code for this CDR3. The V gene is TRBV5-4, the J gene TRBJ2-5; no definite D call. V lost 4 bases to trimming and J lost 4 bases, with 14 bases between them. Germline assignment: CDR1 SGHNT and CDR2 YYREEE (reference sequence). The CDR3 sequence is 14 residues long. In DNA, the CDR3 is TGTGCCAGCAGCAAGGACGTAGAGGCAGAGACCCAGTACTTC. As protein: CASSKDVEAETQYF.

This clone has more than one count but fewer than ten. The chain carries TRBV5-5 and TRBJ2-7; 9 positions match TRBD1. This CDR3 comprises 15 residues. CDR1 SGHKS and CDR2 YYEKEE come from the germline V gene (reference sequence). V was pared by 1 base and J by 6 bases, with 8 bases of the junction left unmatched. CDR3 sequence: CASSLSDRGTVEQYF. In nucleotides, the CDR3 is TGTGCCAGCAGCTTGTCTGACAGGGGGACGGTCGAGCAGTACTTC.

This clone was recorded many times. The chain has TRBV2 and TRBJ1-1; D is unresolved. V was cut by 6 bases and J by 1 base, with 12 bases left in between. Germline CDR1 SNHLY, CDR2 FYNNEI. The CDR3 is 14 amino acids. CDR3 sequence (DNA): TGTGCCAGCAGGTCCCAAGGAGGGAACACTGAAGCTTTCTTT. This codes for CASRSQGGNTEAFF.

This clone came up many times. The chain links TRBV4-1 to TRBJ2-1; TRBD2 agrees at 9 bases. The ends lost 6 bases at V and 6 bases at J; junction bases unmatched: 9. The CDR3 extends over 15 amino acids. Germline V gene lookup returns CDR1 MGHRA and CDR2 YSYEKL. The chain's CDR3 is CASRGGGRAVNEQFF. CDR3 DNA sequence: TGCGCCAGCAGGGGCGGCGGGAGGGCCGTCAATGAGCAGTTCTTC.

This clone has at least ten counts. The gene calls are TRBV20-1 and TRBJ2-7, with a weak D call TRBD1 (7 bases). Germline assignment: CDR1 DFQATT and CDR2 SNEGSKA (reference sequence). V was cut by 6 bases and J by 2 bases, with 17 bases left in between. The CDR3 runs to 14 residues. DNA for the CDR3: TGCAGTGCCCGGACAGGTAGGGGGGCCTACGAGCAGTACTTC. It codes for CSARTGRGAYEQYF.

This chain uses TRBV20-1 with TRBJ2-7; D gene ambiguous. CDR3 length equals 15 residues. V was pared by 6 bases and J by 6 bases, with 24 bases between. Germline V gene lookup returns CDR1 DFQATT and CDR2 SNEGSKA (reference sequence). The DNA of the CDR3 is TGCAGTGCCTCGTCCGGGCGGCTGTTGGTTGCCGAGCAGTACTTC. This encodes CSASSGRLLVAEQYF.

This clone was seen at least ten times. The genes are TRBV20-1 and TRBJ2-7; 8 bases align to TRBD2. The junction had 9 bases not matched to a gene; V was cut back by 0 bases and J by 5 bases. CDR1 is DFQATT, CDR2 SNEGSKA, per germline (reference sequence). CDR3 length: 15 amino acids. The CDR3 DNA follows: TGCAGTGCTAGAGAGGCGGGAGGTGTATTGCACGAGCAGTACTTC. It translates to CSAREAGGVLHEQYF.

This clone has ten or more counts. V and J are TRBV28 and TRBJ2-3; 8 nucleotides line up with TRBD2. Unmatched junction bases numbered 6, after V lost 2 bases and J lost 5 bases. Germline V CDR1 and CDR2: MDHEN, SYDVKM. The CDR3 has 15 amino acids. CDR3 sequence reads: CASSLNGRGGDTQYF. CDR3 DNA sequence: TGTGCCAGCAGTTTAAACGGGAGGGGAGGAGATACGCAGTATTTT.

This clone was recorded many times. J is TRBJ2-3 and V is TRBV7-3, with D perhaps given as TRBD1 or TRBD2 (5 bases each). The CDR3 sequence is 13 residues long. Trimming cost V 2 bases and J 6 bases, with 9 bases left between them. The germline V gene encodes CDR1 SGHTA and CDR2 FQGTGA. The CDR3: CASSLEGIDTQYF. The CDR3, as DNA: TGTGCCAGCAGCTTAGAGGGGATTGATACGCAGTATTTT.

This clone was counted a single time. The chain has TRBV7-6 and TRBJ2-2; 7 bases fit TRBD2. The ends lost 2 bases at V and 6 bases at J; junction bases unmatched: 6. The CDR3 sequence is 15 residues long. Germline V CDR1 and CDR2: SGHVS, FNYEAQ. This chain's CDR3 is CASSLTSGTAGELFF. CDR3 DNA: TGTGCCAGCAGCTTAACGAGCGGGACCGCCGGGGAGCTGTTTTTT. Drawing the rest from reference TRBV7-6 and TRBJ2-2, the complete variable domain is GAGVSQSPRYKVTKRGQDVALRCDPISGHVSLYWYRQALGQGPEFLTYFNYEAQQDKSGLPNDRFSAERPEGSISTLTIQRTEQRDSAMYRCASSLTSGTAGELFFGEGSRLTVL.